These 19 T cell receptor beta chains were all obtained from the same sample, sequenced in a study of human T cells and chemical hapten exposure. The time point denotes: patch test 3, about 24 weeks after DPC sensitization. Treatment: therapeutic diphenylcyclopropenone sensitization with weekly scalp DPC. Each CDR3 protein is one row after TCRdb ran MiXCR on the RACE reads. In the table there are roughly 200,000 distinct CDR3 sequences, around 23% of which are singletons. The material was whole blood, obtained in connection with sensitization to the hapten diphenylcyclopropenone (DPC). The receptors stem from a woman between 40 and 50 years old with alopecia areata. Some clones in this sample may be carry-over from other donors' samples.

This chain links TRBV28 with TRBJ2-4, with D perhaps TRBD1 (5 bases). The CDR3 has 13 amino acids. CDR1 is MDHEN, CDR2 SYDVKM, per germline. V lost 9 bases and J lost 0, with 9 bases in between. The CDR3 region has the DNA TGTGCCAGTCAGACAGTAGCCAAAAACATTCAGTACTTC. It translates to CASQTVAKNIQYF.

V and J are TRBV29-1 and TRBJ2-1; 13 bases agree with TRBD2. Losses at the gene ends were 5 bases for V and 5 bases for J; bases not matched to a gene: 3. Germline V gives CDR1 SQVTM, CDR2 ANQGSEA. The CDR3 is 14 residues long. The CDR3 nucleotides read TGCAGCGTTACTAGCGGGAGGGCCCACAATGAGCAGTTCTTC. It codes for CSVTSGRAHNEQFF.

Many counts were recorded for this clonotype. The chain carries TRBV6-2 or TRBV6-3 and TRBJ2-1; D not certain. V gave up 0 bases and J gave up 5 bases, with 8 bases separating them. Germline CDR1 is MNHEY and CDR2 is SVGEGT. CDR3 size: 14 residues. The CDR3 nucleotides read TGTGCCAGCAGTTACTCGTCCCCACACAATGAGCAGTTCTTC. Its translation: CASSYSSPHNEQFF.

This clonotype has just a few counts. This sequence joins TRBV20-1 and TRBJ2-7, with TRBD2 matching over 12 bases. Germline V lookup: CDR1 DFQATT, CDR2 SNEGSKA (reference sequence). This CDR3 is built from 18 residues. V lost 0 bases to trimming and J lost 6 bases; unmatched junction nucleotides: 15. The DNA of the CDR3 is TGCAGTGCTAGAGATTCCGGACTAGCGGGGACGCTAAGTCTCGAGCAGTACTTC. It is translated as CSARDSGLAGTLSLEQYF.

This clonotype was found a few times. The V gene is TRBV25-1, the J gene TRBJ2-7, with TRBD1 matching 7 bases. V lost 2 bases, J lost 2 bases, and 3 bases stayed unmatched. In germline, CDR1 is MGHDK, CDR2 SYGVNS. The length of the CDR3 is 14 residues. The CDR3 sequence: CASSELTGAYEQYF. The DNA of the CDR3 is TGTGCCAGCAGTGAACTTACAGGGGCCTACGAGCAGTACTTC.

This clonotype was seen ten or more times. The chain combines TRBV10-3 with TRBJ1-1; 7 nucleotides align to TRBD1. CDR1 ENHRY and CDR2 SYGVKD come from the germline V gene. This CDR3 region has 13 residues. The trim removed 7 bases at V and 2 bases at J, leaving 4 bases unmatched. As DNA, the CDR3 is TGTGCCATCACCGACAGGGCCAACACTGAAGCTTTCTTT. It codes for CAITDRANTEAFF.

This clonotype was seen repeatedly, ten times or more. This chain joins TRBV6-6 and TRBJ1-2, with D uncertain. The length of the CDR3 is 11 residues. Trimming took 5 bases from V and 5 from J, leaving 6 bases between them. Germline V gives CDR1 MNHNY, CDR2 SVGAGI (reference sequence). In nucleotides, the CDR3 is TGTGCCAGCAGTACAGTTTATGGCTACACCTTC. It specifies CASSTVYGYTF.

The V gene is TRBV4-3, the J gene TRBJ1-2, with a possible D match to TRBD1 (5 bases). Germline values: CDR1 LGHNA, CDR2 YSLEER. The CDR3 runs 21 residues. Trimming cost V 0 bases and J 5 bases, with 31 bases left between them. The CDR3 DNA follows: TGCGCCAGCAGCCAAGAGTCGGGGCAATACGACTCCGTGGGGGGGATTTATGGCTACACCTTC. Its translation: CASSQESGQYDSVGGIYGYTF.

V usage is TRBV29-1 and J usage is TRBJ2-5, with 7 bases aligning to TRBD1. V lost 6 bases to trimming and J lost 5 bases; unmatched junction nucleotides: 12. The CDR3 sequence is 14 residues long. The germline V gene encodes CDR1 SQVTM and CDR2 ANQGSEA. CDR3 loop: CSVDLAQGSETQYF. The DNA of the CDR3 is TGCAGCGTCGACCTAGCACAGGGGTCGGAGACCCAGTACTTC.

V and J are TRBV7-9 and TRBJ1-3; tentative D call: TRBD1 (6 bases). In germline, CDR1 is SEHNR, CDR2 FQNEAQ (reference sequence). The ends were cut back, 5 bases at V and 8 bases at J, with 7 bases in the middle. The CDR3 contains 11 residues. The CDR3 DNA reads as TGTGCCAGCAGCCCAGGGGACACCATATATTTT. This gives the protein CASSPGDTIYF. The full variable domain, rest sourced from reference TRBV7-9 and TRBJ1-3, is DTGVSQNPRHKITKRGQNVTFRCDPISEHNRLYWYRQTLGQGPEFLTYFQNEAQLEKSRLLSDRFSAERPKGSFSTLEIQRTEQGDSAMYLCASSPGDTIYFGEGSWLTVV.

In this sample, this clonotype turned up many times. J is TRBJ2-1 and V is TRBV20-1; a possible D gene is TRBD1 (5 bases). Germline CDR1 reads DFQATT; CDR2 reads SNEGSKA (reference sequence). V shed 2 bases and J shed 3 bases, with 20 bases lying between them. CDR3 size: 17 residues. CDR3 in DNA: TGCAGTGCTAGACCCTCAGAAGACAGATTCCTCTACAATGAGCAGTTCTTC. It translates to CSARPSEDRFLYNEQFF.

This clonotype was counted ten times or more. CDR3 bases: TGCAGTGCGATAACTAGCGGGAGTATAAGCACAGATACGCAGTATTTT. As protein: CSAITSGSISTDTQYF. The V call is TRBV20-1, the J call TRBJ2-3; 11 bases align to TRBD2. In germline, CDR1 is DFQATT, CDR2 SNEGSKA (reference sequence). With 6 bases clipped from V and 0 bases from J, the junction kept 8 bases outside the gene matches. This CDR3 has 16 amino acids.

The chain recombines TRBV20-1 with TRBJ2-7; D possibly corresponds to TRBD1 (6 bases). Germline-derived CDR1 and CDR2 are DFQATT and SNEGSKA (reference sequence). CDR3 length equals 11 residues. Trimming left V 1 base short and J 6 bases short, with 7 bases between. This chain's CDR3 is CSARVGAEQYF. CDR3 nucleotides: TGCAGTGCTAGAGTGGGGGCCGAGCAGTACTTC.

This clonotype has more than one count but fewer than ten. CDR3 loop: CSARDYLAGSSYNEQFF. The DNA for the CDR3 is TGCAGTGCTAGAGATTACTTAGCGGGAAGCTCCTACAATGAGCAGTTCTTC. The chain employs TRBV20-1 and TRBJ2-1; 8 bases align to TRBD2. With 0 bases clipped from V and 0 bases from J, the junction kept 7 bases outside the gene matches. CDR1 is DFQATT, CDR2 SNEGSKA, per germline (reference sequence). The CDR3 extends over 17 amino acids.

The chain is built from TRBV12-3 or TRBV12-4 and TRBJ2-2; D uncertain. This CDR3 is built from 12 residues. Trimming took off 1 base at V and 7 bases at J, with 4 bases between the two ends. This CDR3 is CASSLDVGELFF. CDR3 DNA: TGTGCCAGCAGTTTAGATGTCGGGGAGCTGTTTTTT.

This clonotype occurred a few times. The CDR3 nucleotides are TGCAGTGCCGCGGGGGTGGGCGAGCCCCAGCATTTT. Amino acids: CSAAGVGEPQHF. The chain employs TRBV20-1 and TRBJ1-5, with D possibly TRBD1 on 5 matching bases. The CDR3 is made up of 12 amino acids. Germline CDR1 reads DFQATT; CDR2 reads SNEGSKA (reference sequence). Trimming cost V 6 bases and J 8 bases, with 14 bases left between them.

This clonotype was detected ten times or more. CDR3 coding DNA: TGTGCCAGCAGTCCGGTGACTAGCGGGAACCCAGATACGCAGTATTTT. Residues: CASSPVTSGNPDTQYF. V and J are TRBV28 and TRBJ2-3; 11 bases align to TRBD2. Germline V gives CDR1 MDHEN, CDR2 SYDVKM. The J segment lost 4 bases and the V segment lost 5 bases, leaving 8 bases of the junction unmatched. This CDR3 comprises 16 residues.

The chain carries TRBV9 and TRBJ2-3; D possibly corresponds to TRBD2 (5 bases). Germline assignment: CDR1 SGDLS and CDR2 YYNGEE. Trimming removed 0 bases from V and 2 bases from J, with 13 bases in between. The CDR3 covers 16 residues. CDR3: CASSVGVSEVTDTQYF. The DNA of the CDR3 is TGTGCCAGCAGCGTAGGAGTTAGCGAGGTCACAGATACGCAGTATTTT.

To note about this clonotype: Mismatch with germline at one junction end may stem from a read error. CDR3 loop: CASSRDRTSTQYF. The CDR3 DNA sequence: TGTGCTAGCAGTCGAGACAGAACTTCAACCCAGTACTTC. V is TRBV7-7 and J is TRBJ2-5, with D perhaps TRBD1 (5 bases). The germline V gene encodes CDR1 SSHAT and CDR2 FNYEAQ (reference sequence). CDR3 size: 13 residues.